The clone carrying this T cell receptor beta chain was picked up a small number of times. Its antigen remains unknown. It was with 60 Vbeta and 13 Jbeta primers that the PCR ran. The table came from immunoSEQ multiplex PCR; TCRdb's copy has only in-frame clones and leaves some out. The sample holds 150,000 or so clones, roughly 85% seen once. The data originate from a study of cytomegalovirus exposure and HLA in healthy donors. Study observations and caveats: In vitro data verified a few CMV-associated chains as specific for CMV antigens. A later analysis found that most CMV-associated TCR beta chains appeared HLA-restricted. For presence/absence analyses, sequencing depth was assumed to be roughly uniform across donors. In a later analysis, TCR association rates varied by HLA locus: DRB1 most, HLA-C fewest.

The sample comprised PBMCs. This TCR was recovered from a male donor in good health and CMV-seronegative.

In DNA, the CDR3 is TGTGCCAGCAGCAGCCCGGACAGGGCCCTCGGGGAGACCCAGTACTTC. Protein product: CASSSPDRALGETQYF. The genes are TRBV7-9 and TRBJ2-5, with TRBD1 identical over 8 bases. The germline V gene has CDR1 SEHNR and CDR2 FQNEAQ (reference sequence). Unmatched junction bases numbered 13, after V lost 5 bases and J lost 5 bases. This CDR3 has 16 amino acids.